Following are 8 T cell receptor beta chains from one sample sequenced in a study of blood T cell repertoires in COVID-19. TCRdb keeps only in-frame clones here, not all; method: immunoSEQ multiplex PCR. The repertoire includes some 70,000 clones, roughly 86% of them detected once, and roughly 0.83% sits in the top ten. Sequences were obtained from peripheral blood. These receptor sequences come from a woman aged 70-85 years with acute or convalescent COVID-19.

V is TRBV19 and J is TRBJ2-2, with D possibly TRBD2 on 6 matching bases. This CDR3 has 14 amino acids. Germline lookup yields CDR1 LNHDA and CDR2 SQIVND (reference sequence). The V end lost 4 bases, the J end lost 1 base, and 7 bases lay between the germline ends. The CDR3 nucleotides are TGTGCCAGTAGTACCGGGGGGAACACCGGGGAGCTGTTTTTT. Its protein is CASSTGGNTGELFF. Full variable domain (remainder filled in from reference TRBV19 and TRBJ2-2): DGGITQSPKYLFRKEGQNVTLSCEQNLNHDAMYWYRQDPGQGLRLIYYSQIVNDFQKGDIAEGYSVSREKKESFPLTVTSAQKNPTAFYLCASSTGGNTGELFFGEGSRLTVL.

V and J are TRBV18 and TRBJ2-2; 7 nucleotides agree with TRBD1. Germline V gives CDR1 KGHSH, CDR2 LQKENI. Germline trimming cut 0 bases from V and 4 bases from J; bases unmatched to any gene: 2. The length of the CDR3 is 15 residues. In DNA form, the CDR3 reads TGTGCCAGCTCACCACCGGGACAGTCCACCGGGGAGCTGTTTTTT. Translating it yields CASSPPGQSTGELFF.

The CDR3 here is CATSDGSAGKLFF. DNA of the CDR3: TGTGCCACCAGTGATGGATCCGCGGGAAAACTGTTTTTT. The chain uses TRBV24-1 and TRBJ1-4; D call uncertain. The CDR3 contains 13 residues. V was shortened by 3 bases and J by 10 bases, with 11 bases between the two germline ends. CDR1 is KGHDR, CDR2 SFDVKD, per germline.

The chain joins TRBV6-1 to TRBJ2-1; D is possibly TRBD1 (6 bases). V was pared by 3 bases and J by 10 bases, with 16 bases between. CDR1 is MNHNS, CDR2 SASEGT, per germline. The CDR3 totals 14 residues. CDR3 region: CASSDGQGIWEQFF. The CDR3 DNA is TGTGCCAGCAGTGATGGGCAGGGGATCTGGGAGCAGTTCTTC.

This chain uses TRBV6-1 with TRBJ1-1; 7 bases line up with TRBD1. V dropped 4 bases and J dropped 1; count of bases not matched to a gene: 15. This CDR3 has 18 amino acids. Germline-derived CDR1 and CDR2 are MNHNS and SASEGT. Here the CDR3 reads CASSGDTGQIGENTEAFF. For the CDR3, the DNA is TGTGCCAGCAGTGGCGACACGGGACAGATCGGGGAGAACACTGAAGCTTTCTTT.

The J gene is TRBJ2-7, the V gene TRBV27; the match to TRBD2 covers 13 bases. Trimming took 8 bases from V and 0 from J; bases not matched to a gene: 7. Per germline, CDR1 MNHEY and CDR2 SMNVEV (reference sequence). The CDR3 has 16 amino acids. This CDR3 reads CASSGLAGVFSYEQYF. The CDR3 bases are TGTGCCAGCTCCGGACTAGCGGGAGTCTTCTCCTACGAGCAGTACTTC.

V and J are TRBV9 and TRBJ2-5, with 9 positions matching TRBD1. The V and J ends lost 0 bases and 1 base, in that order; junction bases with no gene match: 7. The V gene's germline CDR1 is SGDLS and CDR2 YYNGEE. The CDR3 totals 17 residues. The CDR3 sequence: CASSVDGTGYVQETQYF. The CDR3 region has the DNA TGTGCCAGCAGCGTAGATGGGACAGGGTATGTCCAAGAGACCCAGTACTTC.

The chain joins TRBV4-1 to TRBJ2-1, with 7 bases lining up with TRBD2. The CDR3 spans 16 residues. Germline CDR1 is MGHRA and CDR2 is YSYEKL. The trim removed 0 bases at V and 4 bases at J, leaving 6 bases unmatched. The CDR3 reads CASSQDVASGYNEQFF. The CDR3 DNA sequence: TGCGCCAGCAGCCAAGATGTGGCTAGCGGTTACAATGAGCAGTTCTTC.